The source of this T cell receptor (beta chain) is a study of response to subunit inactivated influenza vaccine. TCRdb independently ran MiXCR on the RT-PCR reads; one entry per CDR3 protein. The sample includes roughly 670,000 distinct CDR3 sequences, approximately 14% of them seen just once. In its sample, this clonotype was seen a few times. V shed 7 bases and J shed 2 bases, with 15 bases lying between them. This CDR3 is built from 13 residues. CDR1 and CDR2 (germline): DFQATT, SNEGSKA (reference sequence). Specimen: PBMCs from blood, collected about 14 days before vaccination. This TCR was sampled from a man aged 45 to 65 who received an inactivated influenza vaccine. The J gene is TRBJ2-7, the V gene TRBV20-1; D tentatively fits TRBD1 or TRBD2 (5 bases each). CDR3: CSVWDQSPYEQYF. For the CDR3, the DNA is TGCAGTGTATGGGACCAATCACCCTACGAGCAGTACTTC.